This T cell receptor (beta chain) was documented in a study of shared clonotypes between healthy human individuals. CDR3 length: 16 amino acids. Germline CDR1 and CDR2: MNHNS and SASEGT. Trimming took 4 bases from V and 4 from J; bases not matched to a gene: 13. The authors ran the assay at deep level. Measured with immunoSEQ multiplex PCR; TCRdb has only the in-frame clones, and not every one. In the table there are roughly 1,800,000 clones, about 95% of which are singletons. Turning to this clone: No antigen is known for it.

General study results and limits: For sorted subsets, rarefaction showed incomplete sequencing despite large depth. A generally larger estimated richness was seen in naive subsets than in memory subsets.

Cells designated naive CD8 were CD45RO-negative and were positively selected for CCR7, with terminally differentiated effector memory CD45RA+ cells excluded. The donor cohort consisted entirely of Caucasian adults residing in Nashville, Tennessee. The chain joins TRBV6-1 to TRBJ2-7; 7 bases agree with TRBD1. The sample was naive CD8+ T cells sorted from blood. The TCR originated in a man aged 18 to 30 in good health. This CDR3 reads CASSGFTDRVVYEQYF. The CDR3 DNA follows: TGTGCCAGCAGTGGATTCACCGACAGGGTAGTGTACGAGCAGTACTTC.